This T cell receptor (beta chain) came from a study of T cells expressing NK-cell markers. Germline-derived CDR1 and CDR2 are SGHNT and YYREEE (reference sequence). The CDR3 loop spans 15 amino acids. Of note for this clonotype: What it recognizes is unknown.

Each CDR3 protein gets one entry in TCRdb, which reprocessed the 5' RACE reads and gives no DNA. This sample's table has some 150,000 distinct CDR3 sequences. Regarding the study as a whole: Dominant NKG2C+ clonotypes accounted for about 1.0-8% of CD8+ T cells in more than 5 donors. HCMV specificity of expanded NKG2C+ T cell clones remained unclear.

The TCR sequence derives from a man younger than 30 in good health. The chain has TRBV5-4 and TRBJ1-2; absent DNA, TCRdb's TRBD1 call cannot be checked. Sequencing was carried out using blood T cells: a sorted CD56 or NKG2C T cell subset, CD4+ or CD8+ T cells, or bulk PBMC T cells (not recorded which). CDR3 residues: CASSFLDREDYGYTF.